A selection of T cell receptor beta chains follows, all from one sample in a study of T-cell reconstitution after alpha-beta-depleted transplantation in children. TCRdb fed the PCR reads into MiXCR, producing one record per CDR3 protein. Of hundreds of thousands of distinct CDR3 sequences listed, approximately 17% are singletons. The sequencing here drew on PBMCs from the stem cell graft donor, taken from the stem cell graft. The receptors were gathered from a human donor who donated a stem cell graft to a child with acute myeloid leukemia. CDR3s include the opening cysteine and the closing phenylalanine or tryptophan. The order of the fields is V gene, D gene, CDR3 protein. The D gene is left open where the match is weak.

>TRBV24-1|.
CATSDFGSRETQYF
>TRBV29-1|.
CSVGALGPGGNTGELFF
>TRBV5-1|.
CASSSDENTEAFF
>TRBV15|TRBD1
CATSREGDSHNEQFF
>TRBV20-1|.
CSASRYNEQFF
>TRBV7-2|.
CASSYENSGEKLFF
>TRBV20-1|.
CSARGTGRGETQYF
>TRBV7-2|TRBD1
CASSPRTGDAVFNGYTF
>TRBV7-3|TRBD1
CASSLRAIVPGQGTEQFF
>TRBV4-1|TRBD1
CASSQEGQGVSGANVLTF
>TRBV6-4|.
CASSPQRYGYTF
>TRBV4-1|.
CASSQENTEAFF
>TRBV10-3|.
CAISESRDSSYEQYF
>TRBV7-2|.
CASSLPFLQETQYF
>TRBV20-1|.
CSAILASLYNEQFF
>TRBV6-2/TRBV6-3|.
CASSLGSVKNIQYF
>TRBV18|.
CASSPYKGPNTGELFF
>TRBV12-3/TRBV12-4|.
CASTDTATLGF
>TRBV5-5|.
CASSSDGTVYNEQFF